The clone carrying this T cell receptor beta chain showed up many times. The antigen is unknown. Primed by a sample-barcoded 5' primer and a J-beta primer mix, a second PCR proceeded for roughly 7 to 11 cycles. Each CDR3 protein is one row after TCRdb ran MiXCR on the 5' RACE reads. The sample carries 1.5 million to 2 million distinct CDR3 sequences, 30% to 40% recorded once. The J segment lost 7 bases and the V segment lost 0 bases, leaving 7 bases of the junction unmatched. The CDR3 covers 16 residues. The germline V gene has CDR1 LGHNA and CDR2 YNFKEQ. This specimen belongs to a study of blood T cells in healthy people across ages. Notes on the study in general: Expanded clonotype shifts may have been confounded, as the donors had an unknown CMV status.

Individuals who donated were healthy Caucasians from Russia aged roughly 6 to 90. The J gene is TRBJ2-1, the V gene TRBV4-2, with 9 bases aligning to TRBD2. This clonotype was sampled from a woman in her twenties or thirties in good health. Material for sequencing was blood. CDR3 protein: CASSQDGSGGSNEQFF. CDR3 bases: TGTGCCAGCAGCCAAGATGGGAGCGGGGGGTCGAATGAGCAGTTCTTC.